What follows are 31 T cell receptor beta chains derived from one specimen sequenced in a study of blood T cell repertoires in COVID-19. Sequencing used immunoSEQ multiplex PCR; TCRdb keeps in-frame clones, though not all of them. The table shows hundreds of thousands of clones, with 90% occurring only once. The sequenced material came from PBMCs or T cells enriched from blood (not recorded which). The receptor set was obtained from a woman aged 18-29 years with acute COVID-19.

This clone was seen a handful of times. The rearrangement joins TRBV6-5 to TRBJ2-4, with D perhaps matching TRBD1 (5 bases). V was pared by 6 bases and J by 8 bases, with 20 bases between. CDR3 length: 15 amino acids. From germline, CDR1 is MNHEY and CDR2 SVGAGI. CDR3 sequence reads: CASRKGVGRSDIQYF. The CDR3 bases are TGTGCCAGCAGGAAAGGGGTGGGTCGAAGTGACATTCAGTACTTC.

The gene calls are TRBV14 and TRBJ1-1, with 7 nucleotides matching TRBD1. Germline V gives CDR1 SGHDN, CDR2 FVKESK. The CDR3 has 15 amino acids. The V segment lost 3 bases and the J segment 0 bases; nucleotides outside the gene matches: 4. The CDR3 region is CASSHTGQMNTEAFF. CDR3 coding DNA: TGTGCCAGCAGCCATACGGGACAGATGAACACTGAAGCTTTCTTT.

The chain links TRBV28 to TRBJ1-2, with 8 bases matching TRBD1. The CDR3 covers 15 residues. V lost 4 bases, J lost 6 bases, and 10 bases stayed unmatched. Germline lookup yields CDR1 MDHEN and CDR2 SYDVKM. This CDR3 is CASSSTGGVLHGYTF. In DNA form, the CDR3 reads TGTGCCAGCAGTTCTACAGGGGGGGTACTCCATGGCTACACCTTC.

The chain has TRBV21-1 and TRBJ1-2. TRBV21-1 is an annotated pseudogene. This CDR3 is 14 amino acids long. CDR3 sequence (DNA): TGTGCCAGCAGCAAAGGCGGCAGGAGGGAAGGCTACACCTTC. Protein sequence: CASSKGGRREGYTF.

This clone was recorded once. V usage is TRBV7-6 and J usage is TRBJ2-1; the match to TRBD2 covers 11 bases. The germline V gene has CDR1 SGHVS and CDR2 FNYEAQ. The V gene end was trimmed by 8 bases and the J gene end by 5 bases; junction bases not matched to a gene: 5. This CDR3 contains 14 residues. The CDR3 nucleotides are TGTGCCAGCGCGGGGGGACTAGCGGACAATGAGCAGTTCTTC. It yields the protein CASAGGLADNEQFF.

The chain recombines TRBV24-1 with TRBJ2-1, with 10 nucleotides matching TRBD1. Unmatched junction bases numbered 11, after V lost 3 bases and J lost 4 bases. The germline gives CDR1 KGHDR, CDR2 SFDVKD. The CDR3 is 18 amino acids. As DNA, the CDR3 is TGTGCCACCAGTGATATCAAATCGGGACAGGGGACTTACAATGAGCAGTTCTTC. Amino acid sequence: CATSDIKSGQGTYNEQFF.

Turning to this clone: One end of the junction is discordant with germline, which a read error may explain. The chain joins TRBV7-8 to TRBJ2-3; D perhaps matches TRBD1 (6 bases). CDR1 and CDR2 from the germline V gene are SGHVS and FQNEAQ. CDR3 length: 13 residues. The CDR3 protein is CASRTPGHQNSAF. CDR3 in DNA: TGTGCCAGCAGAACTCCGGGACACCAGAATTCCGCTTTT. Drawing the rest from reference TRBV7-8 and TRBJ2-3, the complete variable domain is GAGVSQSPRYKVAKRGQDVALRCDPISGHVSLFWYQQALGQGPEFLTYFQNEAQLDKSGLPSDRFFAERPEGSVSTLKIQRTQQEDSAVYLCASRTPGHQNSAFGPGTRLTVL.

In this sample, this clone turned up once. The rearrangement uses TRBV9 and TRBJ2-7; D remains unclear. The germline gives CDR1 SGDLS, CDR2 YYNGEE. V lost 0 bases and J 1 base, leaving 11 bases between the germline ends. CDR3 length: 15 residues. In DNA form, the CDR3 reads TGTGCCAGCAGCGTAGGGTTTATAACATCCTACGAGCAGTACTTC. It translates to CASSVGFITSYEQYF.

The V gene is TRBV19, the J gene TRBJ1-1; TRBD1 might be the D (5 bases). CDR3 length: 17 amino acids. The V end lost 3 bases, the J end lost 4 bases, and 21 bases lay between the germline ends. Per germline, CDR1 LNHDA and CDR2 SQIVND (reference sequence). CDR3 coding DNA: TGTGCCAGTAGTATTGGTATTCGGGGCGGGAGTGGCACTGAAGCTTTCTTT. As protein: CASSIGIRGGSGTEAFF. Looking up the rest from reference TRBV19 and TRBJ1-1 gives the full variable domain: DGGITQSPKYLFRKEGQNVTLSCEQNLNHDAMYWYRQDPGQGLRLIYYSQIVNDFQKGDIAEGYSVSREKKESFPLTVTSAQKNPTAFYLCASSIGIRGGSGTEAFFGQGTRLTVV.

In this sample, this clone turned up a few times. The CDR3 DNA follows: TGTGCCAGCAGCTTAGCCCCGACTAGCGGGAGGGCCAATGAGCAGTTCTTC. It specifies CASSLAPTSGRANEQFF. V usage is TRBV11-2 and J usage is TRBJ2-1; 14 bases match TRBD2. Unmatched junction bases numbered 5, after V lost 1 base and J lost 6 bases. CDR3 length equals 17 residues. Germline CDR1 is SGHAT and CDR2 is FQNNGV.

The gene calls are TRBV11-1 and TRBJ2-6; TRBD1 agrees at 7 bases. This CDR3 spans 16 amino acids. Germline V gene data show CDR1 as SGHAT and CDR2 as FQDESV (reference sequence). V shed 4 bases, J shed 4 bases, and the junction held 7 bases outside the gene matches. The CDR3 region is CASSSTTGTGANVLTF. The CDR3, as DNA: TGTGCCAGCAGCTCTACGACAGGGACAGGGGCCAACGTCCTGACTTTC.

This chain uses TRBV28 with TRBJ1-2; D gene uncertain. Germline V gives CDR1 MDHEN, CDR2 SYDVKM. The CDR3 runs to 12 residues. With 6 bases removed from V and 7 bases from J, the gap between germline ends came to 12 bases. As DNA, the CDR3 is TGTGCCAGCAGCAGTTTATTACGTGGCTACACCTTC. Translating gives CASSSLLRGYTF.

V gene TRBV5-1 combines with J gene TRBJ2-5; 9 bases align to TRBD2. The CDR3 runs 14 residues. Germline trimming cut 2 bases from V and 5 bases from J; bases unmatched to any gene: 4. Germline V gives CDR1 SGHRS, CDR2 YFSETQ. The CDR3 sequence: CASSFGGRGETQYF. As DNA, the CDR3 is TGCGCCAGCAGCTTTGGCGGGAGGGGCGAGACCCAGTACTTC.

The rearrangement links TRBV12-3 or TRBV12-4 to TRBJ2-3; maybe TRBD2 (5 bases). CDR3 size: 12 residues. Trimming pared 3 bases from V and 6 bases from J, leaving 7 bases between. CDR3: CASSFRGDTQYF. CDR3 DNA: TGTGCCAGCAGTTTTCGCGGGGATACGCAGTATTTT.

The chain links TRBV9 to TRBJ1-1; 7 nucleotides line up with TRBD1. The germline V gene encodes CDR1 SGDLS and CDR2 YYNGEE. After removal of 4 bases from V and 2 bases from J, the junction contained 5 bases not matched to a gene. The CDR3 length is 14 residues. The CDR3 is CASSRNRGNTEAFF. DNA of the CDR3: TGTGCCAGCAGCCGAAACAGGGGTAACACTGAAGCTTTCTTT.

The rearrangement uses TRBV18 and TRBJ2-7; TRBD1 might be the D (5 bases). The CDR3 contains 15 residues. Trimming shortened V by 1 base and J by 5 bases, and 15 bases separated the two germline ends. Germline CDR1 is KGHSH and CDR2 is LQKENI. CDR3 bases: TGTGCCAGCTCACCACGGATTGGGCAGGGCCACGAGCAGTACTTC. Protein sequence: CASSPRIGQGHEQYF. The whole variable domain, filled in from reference TRBV18 and TRBJ2-7, reads NAGVMQNPRHLVRRRGQEARLRCSPMKGHSHVYWYRQLPEEGLKFMVYLQKENIIDESGMPKERFSAEFPKEGPSILRIQQVVRGDSAAYFCASSPRIGQGHEQYFGPGTRLTVT.

The chain is built from TRBV19 and TRBJ1-5; tentative D call: TRBD1 (5 bases). V lost 7 bases and J 7 bases, leaving 23 bases between the germline ends. This CDR3 spans 16 amino acids. CDR1 is LNHDA, CDR2 SQIVND, per germline (reference sequence). The CDR3 DNA is TGTGCCAGTAAAACGACGAGCCGGGGGGTAGGACAGCCCCAGCATTTT. This translates into CASKTTSRGVGQPQHF.

V usage is TRBV10-1 and J usage is TRBJ2-5; D possibly corresponds to TRBD2 (6 bases). Trimming took 0 bases from V and 9 from J, leaving 14 bases between them. Per the germline V gene, CDR1 is WNHNN and CDR2 is SYGVQD (reference sequence). The CDR3 has 14 amino acids. This CDR3 is CASSESGGPGAQYF. The CDR3 DNA reads TGCGCCAGCAGTGAGTCAGGAGGGCCCGGGGCCCAGTACTTC.

V is TRBV4-3 and J is TRBJ2-7, with D possibly TRBD1 on 5 matching bases. Trimming cost V 3 bases and J 1 base, with 7 bases left between them. Germline V gene data show CDR1 as LGHNA and CDR2 as YSLEER. The length of the CDR3 is 13 residues. The CDR3 DNA reads TGCGCCAGCAGCCAGACAGAGTCCTACGAGCAGTACTTC. As protein: CASSQTESYEQYF.

The chain has TRBV7-8 and TRBJ1-5; D is unclear. V was cut by 4 bases and J by 6 bases, with 10 bases left in between. CDR3 size: 13 residues. Germline CDR1 reads SGHVS; CDR2 reads FQNEAQ. The CDR3 DNA sequence: TGTGCCAGCAGCTCAATGAGCTTTCAGCCCCAGCATTTT. Protein product: CASSSMSFQPQHF.

This clone was observed many times. The J gene is TRBJ2-1, the V gene TRBV7-9, with D perhaps matching TRBD2 (6 bases). The CDR3 totals 12 residues. In germline, CDR1 is SEHNR, CDR2 FQNEAQ (reference sequence). Trimming took 5 bases from V and 10 from J, leaving 12 bases between them. CDR3 nucleotide sequence: TGTGCCAGCAGCCGGGAGTTGGACGAGCAGTTCTTC. Protein product: CASSRELDEQFF.

This clone appeared once. The chain uses TRBV27 and TRBJ2-5, with 8 bases matching TRBD1. The germline V gene has CDR1 MNHEY and CDR2 SMNVEV (reference sequence). CDR3 length: 16 amino acids. V lost 1 base to trimming and J lost 4 bases; unmatched junction nucleotides: 8. DNA of the CDR3: TGTGCCAGCAGTTTATGGTCAGGGGGCGTGACAGAGACCCAGTACTTC. It yields the protein CASSLWSGGVTETQYF.

The chain combines TRBV5-4 with TRBJ2-3, with 11 bases aligning to TRBD2. The J segment lost 2 bases and the V segment lost 4 bases, leaving 18 bases of the junction unmatched. Germline V gene sequence: CDR1 SGHNT, CDR2 YYREEE (reference sequence). The CDR3 runs 20 residues. CDR3 nucleotides: TGTGCCAGCAGCCCCAGGCTAGCGGGAGGAGGCTTCGGGTCCACAGATACGCAGTATTTT. Encoded protein: CASSPRLAGGGFGSTDTQYF.

The CDR3 DNA follows: TGTGCCAGCAGCTTCCGAACGGGAGCGGGAGGGAGTACCGGGCAGTACTTC. Translation gives CASSFRTGAGGSTGQYF. The genes are TRBV7-8 and TRBJ2-7; 10 bases fit TRBD2. Trimming took 3 bases from V and 9 from J; bases not matched to a gene: 17. This CDR3 region has 17 residues. The V gene's germline CDR1 is SGHVS and CDR2 FQNEAQ.

This clone was observed once. The rearrangement uses TRBV19 and TRBJ2-7, with a tentative D call TRBD1 (7 bases). Between the trimmed V and J ends, which lost 4 bases and 4 bases, there was a span of 14 bases. Germline loops: CDR1 LNHDA, CDR2 SQIVND (reference sequence). The CDR3 has 14 amino acids. The CDR3 is CASSSSTGRYEQYF. The CDR3 coding sequence is TGTGCCAGTAGTAGTTCGACAGGGAGGTACGAGCAGTACTTC.

The J gene is TRBJ2-7, the V gene TRBV6-5; 13 positions match TRBD2. The CDR3 spans 16 residues. Trimming took 0 bases from V and 5 from J; bases not matched to a gene: 4. The germline CDR1 and CDR2 sequences are MNHEY and SVGAGI. The CDR3 bases are TGTGCCAGCAGTTACTCAGGGACTAGCGGGATGGACGAGCAGTACTTC. It yields the protein CASSYSGTSGMDEQYF.

On this clone itself: This sample also contains other DNA sequences that code for the same CDR3. The V and J genes are TRBV10-2 and TRBJ2-6; 13 positions match TRBD2. CDR3 length: 16 residues. The germline gives CDR1 WSHSY, CDR2 SAAADI. After removal of 9 bases from V and 1 base from J, the junction contained 3 bases not matched to a gene. CDR3 loop: CASRTSGSSGANVLTF. CDR3 sequence (DNA): TGCGCCAGTCGGACTAGCGGGAGTTCTGGGGCCAACGTCCTGACTTTC.

This chain connects TRBV29-1 to TRBJ2-3; a weak D match, TRBD2 (6 bases). Germline V gene data show CDR1 as SQVTM and CDR2 as ANQGSEA. The CDR3 length is 16 residues. V dropped 4 bases and J dropped 2 bases, with 19 bases sitting between them. The CDR3 nucleotides read TGCAGCGTTGGCGGTATAGGTCAGGGACTCACAGATACGCAGTATTTT. Translation gives CSVGGIGQGLTDTQYF.

The chain carries TRBV6-5 and TRBJ1-2; D perhaps matches TRBD1 (6 bases). Germline CDR1 is MNHEY and CDR2 is SVGAGI. CDR3 length equals 15 residues. Deletions cut 9 bases from V and 2 bases from J, with 19 bases between. The CDR3 here is CASISLLTGNYGYTF. The CDR3 region has the DNA TGTGCCAGTATCTCTCTCCTGACAGGAAACTATGGCTACACCTTC.

This chain connects TRBV5-1 to TRBJ2-7; possible D gene TRBD1, 6 bases. The CDR3 runs to 13 residues. Trimming removed 1 base at V and 5 bases at J, with 10 bases between. Germline CDR1 and CDR2: SGHRS and YFSETQ. CDR3 protein: CASSLRQAHEQYF. The CDR3 DNA reads TGCGCCAGCAGCTTGAGACAGGCCCACGAGCAGTACTTC.

V gene TRBV18 combines with J gene TRBJ2-5, with 9 bases identical to TRBD2. V trimming: 3 bases; J trimming: 5 bases; junction bases outside the gene matches: 4. Per germline, CDR1 KGHSH and CDR2 LQKENI. The CDR3 is 14 amino acids. The CDR3 bases are TGTGCCAGCTCACCTATTACTAGCGGGGAGACCCAGTACTTC. Its protein product is CASSPITSGETQYF.